Each of the 29 T cell receptor beta chains below was sequenced from the same sample in a study of OX40 agonist ivuxolimab in advanced cancers. Library generation was performed with the immunoSEQ multiplex PCR assay. The source is immuneACCESS, and TCRdb retained only in-frame sequences with V and J called. Part of the clones is not carried over; for the studies checked, unresolved V genes explain less than half of this, and the remainder is unexplained. In this sample the table shows roughly 13,000 clones, about 94% of which occur a single time. The biggest ten clones account for 22% of the sample. The sample consisted of CD4+ or CD8+ T cells sorted from blood, taken in a trial of the OX40 agonist ivuxolimab. The receptors come from an adult with an advanced solid tumor such as melanoma, head and neck, liver or kidney cancer.

The chain recombines TRBV9 with TRBJ2-7; the D gene is possibly TRBD2 (6 bases). CDR1 is SGDLS and CDR2 is YYNGEE in the germline V gene. The CDR3 covers 15 residues. The V end lost 0 bases, the J end lost 0 bases, and 10 bases lay between the germline ends. CDR3 loop: CASSVAGTLSYEQYF. Written as DNA, the CDR3 is TGTGCCAGCAGCGTAGCGGGGACTCTCTCCTACGAGCAGTACTTC.

The chain links TRBV7-8 to TRBJ2-7; no clear D. This CDR3 spans 12 amino acids. V was shortened by 5 bases and J by 9 bases, with 14 bases between the two germline ends. In germline, CDR1 is SGHVS, CDR2 FQNEAQ. CDR3: CASSPTPRVQYF. CDR3 nucleotides: TGTGCCAGCAGCCCAACACCCCGAGTGCAGTACTTC.

CDR3 residues: CASSESNSYTGELFF. CDR3 sequence (DNA): TGCGCCAGCAGTGAGTCGAACAGTTACACCGGGGAGCTGTTTTTT. The chain couples TRBV10-1 to TRBJ2-2; D is ambiguous. Trimming left V 0 bases short and J 3 bases short, with 8 bases between. From germline, CDR1 is WNHNN and CDR2 SYGVQD (reference sequence). CDR3 length equals 15 residues.

This rearrangement joins TRBV27 to TRBJ2-7, with D unresolved. The germline gives CDR1 MNHEY, CDR2 SMNVEV (reference sequence). The ends were cut back, 2 bases at V and 0 bases at J, with 5 bases in the middle. The CDR3 contains 13 residues. The CDR3 coding sequence is TGTGCCAGCAGTTTAGGGATCTCCTACGAGCAGTACTTC. Protein sequence: CASSLGISYEQYF.

This chain uses TRBV5-4 with TRBJ2-2; perhaps TRBD1 as D (6 bases). The length of the CDR3 is 13 residues. V was shortened by 2 bases and J by 5 bases, with 7 bases between the two germline ends. Germline lookup yields CDR1 SGHNT and CDR2 YYREEE (reference sequence). The CDR3 DNA follows: TGTGCCAGCAGCTTCACAGGGACCGGGGAGCTGTTTTTT. Translation gives CASSFTGTGELFF.

This chain uses TRBV5-6 with TRBJ2-7; D ambiguous. The CDR3 is 13 amino acids. Germline loops: CDR1 SGHDT, CDR2 YYEEEE. V was trimmed by 1 base and J by 6 bases, leaving 11 bases between them. The CDR3 region is CASSLTLDPEQYF. The CDR3 DNA reads TGTGCCAGCAGCTTGACCCTGGACCCCGAGCAGTACTTC.

This rearrangement joins TRBV5-1 to TRBJ1-2; D remains unclear. There are 14 residues in the CDR3. The ends were cut back, 0 bases at V and 6 bases at J, with 12 bases in the middle. The germline gives CDR1 SGHRS, CDR2 YFSETQ. The CDR3 nucleotides are TGCGCCAGCAGCTTGGGGGGAGAGGGCGATGGCTACACCTTC. It yields the protein CASSLGGEGDGYTF.

The genes are TRBV5-1 and TRBJ2-7; D is unresolved. V lost 5 bases and J 2 bases, leaving 14 bases between the germline ends. CDR3 length: 14 amino acids. Germline lookup yields CDR1 SGHRS and CDR2 YFSETQ. The CDR3 nucleotides read TGCGCCAGCAGTCTTTCGGGCTCAACCTACGAGCAGTACTTC. It encodes CASSLSGSTYEQYF.

The chain uses TRBV6-1 and TRBJ1-5; D remains ambiguous. Deletions cut 7 bases from V and 7 bases from J, with 14 bases between. Germline V gene lookup returns CDR1 MNHNS and CDR2 SASEGT. The CDR3 is 13 amino acids. The CDR3 DNA reads as TGTGCCAGCACACCCGGGATCGAACAGCCCCAGCATTTT. Its translation: CASTPGIEQPQHF.

V usage is TRBV28 and J usage is TRBJ1-6; the D is unclear. Germline CDR1 reads MDHEN; CDR2 reads SYDVKM. V dropped 5 bases and J dropped 9 bases, with 8 bases sitting between them. This CDR3 spans 12 amino acids. DNA of the CDR3: TGTGCCAGCAGTCCGATTGGTTCACCCCTCCACTTT. Its translation is CASSPIGSPLHF.

The rearrangement joins TRBV11-1 to TRBJ2-1; D ambiguous. The CDR3 consists of 14 residues. Trimming cost V 10 bases and J 3 bases, with 16 bases left between them. Germline V gives CDR1 SGHAT, CDR2 FQDESV (reference sequence). CDR3 in DNA: TGTGCCACTTCCCGGGTATCGGGCTACAATGAGCAGTTCTTC. Translation: CATSRVSGYNEQFF.

This clone was found a few times. DNA of the CDR3: TGTGCCAGCAGCTTCCTACCAGGACATACTAACTATGGCTACACCTTC. Translating gives CASSFLPGHTNYGYTF. This chain uses TRBV7-8 with TRBJ1-2; D may be TRBD1 (5 bases). Between the trimmed V and J ends, which lost 3 bases and 0 bases, there was a span of 14 bases. The CDR3 extends over 16 amino acids. Looked up from germline, CDR1 is SGHVS and CDR2 is FQNEAQ. Variable domain in full (rest from reference TRBV7-8 and TRBJ1-2): GAGVSQSPRYKVAKRGQDVALRCDPISGHVSLFWYQQALGQGPEFLTYFQNEAQLDKSGLPSDRFFAERPEGSVSTLKIQRTQQEDSAVYLCASSFLPGHTNYGYTFGSGTRLTVV.

The chain couples TRBV6-1 to TRBJ2-1; maybe TRBD2 (5 bases). The V gene lost 3 bases and the J gene lost 0 bases, with 9 bases spanning the gap. Per germline, CDR1 MNHNS and CDR2 SASEGT. This CDR3 region has 15 residues. The DNA for the CDR3 is TGTGCCAGCAGTGACGGGGTTATCTCCTACAATGAGCAGTTCTTC. This encodes CASSDGVISYNEQFF.

The chain links TRBV7-9 to TRBJ1-3, with D tentatively TRBD1 (6 bases). From germline, CDR1 is SEHNR and CDR2 FQNEAQ (reference sequence). The CDR3 runs 15 residues. Trimming took off 4 bases at V and 4 bases at J, with 14 bases between the two ends. The CDR3 reads CASSSTFDRGNTIYF. The CDR3 DNA follows: TGTGCCAGCAGCTCAACCTTCGACAGGGGAAACACCATATATTTT.

This clone was found a few times. J is TRBJ1-2 and V is TRBV19; D ambiguous. The CDR3 totals 11 residues. With 0 bases removed from V and 10 bases from J, the gap between germline ends came to 6 bases. Germline V CDR1 and CDR2: LNHDA, SQIVND (reference sequence). CDR3 loop: CASSIDLFYTF. DNA of the CDR3: TGTGCCAGTAGTATAGATCTGTTCTACACCTTC.

This rearrangement joins TRBV6-5 to TRBJ2-1, with D perhaps TRBD1 or TRBD2 (6 bases each). The germline CDR1 and CDR2 sequences are MNHEY and SVGAGI. This CDR3 is built from 12 residues. V lost 4 bases, J lost 14 bases, and 15 bases lay in between. The CDR3: CASSSQRGEKFF. The CDR3 DNA is TGTGCCAGCAGTTCTCAAAGGGGGGAGAAGTTCTTC.

The rearrangement joins TRBV7-9 to TRBJ2-1; tentatively, D is TRBD2 (5 bases). V was cut by 2 bases and J by 7 bases, with 9 bases left in between. The length of the CDR3 is 13 residues. Germline values: CDR1 SEHNR, CDR2 FQNEAQ (reference sequence). The chain's CDR3 is CASSLLSVNEQFF. The CDR3 bases are TGTGCCAGCAGCTTACTTAGCGTGAATGAGCAGTTCTTC.

The V call is TRBV27, the J call TRBJ2-7; 10 bases align to TRBD2. Germline CDR1 and CDR2: MNHEY and SMNVEV (reference sequence). The trim removed 3 bases at V and 3 bases at J, leaving 2 bases unmatched. CDR3 length: 14 residues. The CDR3: CASSLSSGSYEQYF. CDR3 in DNA: TGTGCCAGCAGTTTGTCTAGCGGGAGCTACGAGCAGTACTTC.

This chain links TRBV9 with TRBJ2-3; D gene ambiguous. Germline loops: CDR1 SGDLS, CDR2 YYNGEE. This CDR3 region has 12 residues. Trimming cost V 7 bases and J 3 bases, with 9 bases left between them. CDR3 sequence (DNA): TGTGCCAGCGGCTGGGGAACAGATACGCAGTATTTT. Encoded protein: CASGWGTDTQYF.

V gene TRBV11-2 combines with J gene TRBJ2-1; tentatively, D is TRBD2 (6 bases). V was pared by 5 bases and J by 8 bases, with 10 bases between. Germline CDR1 reads SGHAT; CDR2 reads FQNNGV. The CDR3 sequence is 12 residues long. Here the CDR3 DNA reads TGTGCCAGCAGCCGGGGGTTCGATGAGCAGTTCTTC. Translating it yields CASSRGFDEQFF. Full variable domain (missing parts from reference TRBV11-2 and TRBJ2-1): EAGVAQSPRYKIIEKRQSVAFWCNPISGHATLYWYQQILGQGPKLLIQFQNNGVVDDSQLPKDRFSAERLKGVDSTLKIQPAKLEDSAVYLCASSRGFDEQFFGPGTRLTVL.

The chain has TRBV6-1 and TRBJ2-7, with 12 bases lining up with TRBD1. The CDR3 runs 15 residues. V lost 2 bases, J lost 5 bases, and 4 bases stayed unmatched. Germline V gives CDR1 MNHNS, CDR2 SASEGT. The chain's CDR3 is CASSELGTGGHEQYF. The CDR3 bases are TGTGCCAGCAGTGAATTAGGGACAGGGGGCCACGAGCAGTACTTC.

V is TRBV7-2 and J is TRBJ2-5; 7 bases agree with TRBD1. V dropped 1 base and J dropped 5; count of bases not matched to a gene: 4. This CDR3 is built from 14 residues. The V gene's germline CDR1 is SGHTA and CDR2 FQGNSA. CDR3 residues: CASSLGQGWETQYF. DNA for the CDR3: TGTGCCAGCAGCTTAGGACAGGGATGGGAGACCCAGTACTTC.

The rearrangement uses TRBV6-1 and TRBJ2-1, with unresolved D. V was trimmed by 7 bases and J by 4 bases, leaving 8 bases between them. This CDR3 is built from 12 residues. Looked up from germline, CDR1 is MNHNS and CDR2 is SASEGT. The CDR3 DNA reads as TGTGCCAGCACGGAGCCTTACAATGAGCAGTTCTTC. As protein: CASTEPYNEQFF.

The chain joins TRBV2 to TRBJ2-5; TRBD2 agrees at 12 bases. J lost 5 bases, V lost 4 bases, and 2 bases had no gene match. Germline loops: CDR1 SNHLY, CDR2 FYNNEI. The CDR3 totals 14 residues. The CDR3 DNA sequence: TGTGCCAGCAGTGGACTAGCGGGGGTGGAGACCCAGTACTTC. Amino acids: CASSGLAGVETQYF.

This chain joins TRBV19 and TRBJ2-2, with TRBD1 matching 7 bases. Germline V gene data show CDR1 as LNHDA and CDR2 as SQIVND (reference sequence). The CDR3 runs to 13 residues. Losses at the gene ends were 4 bases for V and 5 bases for J; bases not matched to a gene: 1. CDR3 amino acids: CASSTGGTGELFF. Written as DNA, the CDR3 is TGTGCCAGTAGTACAGGGGGAACCGGGGAGCTGTTTTTT. The whole variable domain, filled in from reference TRBV19 and TRBJ2-2, reads DGGITQSPKYLFRKEGQNVTLSCEQNLNHDAMYWYRQDPGQGLRLIYYSQIVNDFQKGDIAEGYSVSREKKESFPLTVTSAQKNPTAFYLCASSTGGTGELFFGEGSRLTVL.

The chain uses TRBV27 and TRBJ1-2; D gene uncertain. Trimming shortened V by 6 bases and J by 3 bases, and 11 bases separated the two germline ends. CDR1 and CDR2 from the germline V gene are MNHEY and SMNVEV (reference sequence). There are 13 residues in the CDR3. CDR3 in DNA: TGTGCCAGCAGCTCTGGCAGCCACTATGGCTACACCTTC. It yields the protein CASSSGSHYGYTF.

The chain carries TRBV5-4 and TRBJ1-3, with a weak D call TRBD1 (5 bases). Germline V lookup: CDR1 SGHNT, CDR2 YYREEE (reference sequence). V lost 3 bases, J lost 0 bases, and 13 bases lay in between. The CDR3 is 16 amino acids. CDR3 in DNA: TGTGCCAGCAGCTACAACACCGGGGCCTCTGGAAACACCATATATTTT. Encoded protein: CASSYNTGASGNTIYF.

The chain joins TRBV5-4 to TRBJ2-4; TRBD1 aligns across 10 bases. The CDR3 totals 15 residues. Germline loops: CDR1 SGHNT, CDR2 YYREEE (reference sequence). V trimming: 0 bases; J trimming: 6 bases; junction bases outside the gene matches: 3. In nucleotides, the CDR3 is TGTGCCAGCAGCTTGGCCGGGACAGGGGTAAACATTCAGTACTTC. This translates into CASSLAGTGVNIQYF.

This chain links TRBV7-6 with TRBJ2-1, with TRBD2 matching over 7 bases. Germline V gene data show CDR1 as SGHVS and CDR2 as FNYEAQ. V shed 4 bases, J shed 8 bases, and the junction held 2 bases outside the gene matches. CDR3 length: 12 residues. CDR3 nucleotides: TGTGCCAGCAGCTCTAGCGGCGATGAGCAGTTCTTC. Amino acids: CASSSSGDEQFF.